This TCR beta chain was retrieved from a study of shared clonotypes between healthy human individuals. Naive CD45RA+ and memory CD45RA-negative subsets were split from CD4+ cells. Sorted subsets were amplified in replicate PCRs using approximately 200 ng DNA, about 30,000 T cell genomes. Sequencing was performed with immunoSEQ multiplex PCR; in TCRdb, only in-frame clones are kept and a portion is missing. Of millions of clones in the sample, 90% to 95% were seen once. This clonotype was sampled from a man between 18 and 35 years old in good health. The sample taken for sequencing was naive CD4+ T cells sorted from blood. As for subset: CD45RA+ positively selected.

CDR3 nucleotides: TGTGCCTGGGGGAAACGTACCGGAGTGTACCAAGAGACCCAGTACTTC. This translates into CAWGKRTGVYQETQYF. The V call is TRBV30, the J call TRBJ2-5; the D is unclear. The CDR3 is made up of 16 amino acids. Trimming removed 5 bases at V and 0 bases at J, with 19 bases between. Germline V CDR1 and CDR2: GTSNPN, SVGIG (reference sequence). Drawing the rest from reference TRBV30 and TRBJ2-5, the complete variable domain is SQTIHQWPATLVQPVGSPLSLECTVEGTSNPNLYWYRQAAGRGLQLLFYSVGIGQISSEVPQNLSASRPQDRQFILSSKKLLLSDSGFYLCAWGKRTGVYQETQYFGPGTRLLVL.